This record looks at one TCR beta chain sequence and its context. The antigen is not known. The source of the sample is a study of T cells expressing NK-cell markers. The germline CDR1 and CDR2 sequences are MNHEY and SVGAGI. The CDR3 spans 16 residues. Reanalyzing the 5' RACE reads, TCRdb keeps one entry per CDR3 protein, without DNA. The repertoire shows roughly 420,000 distinct CDR3 sequences; the top ten hold 7.3%. Overall study findings and caveats: A few of the donors also had these clonotypes leading their CD3+CD56-NKG2C+ fraction.

This sequence was found in a woman aged 18-70 years in good health. The rearrangement links TRBV6-5 to TRBJ1-1; TCRdb's D call, TRBD1, is unchecked because there is no DNA. Sequencing was carried out using blood T cells: a sorted CD56 or NKG2C T cell subset, CD4+ or CD8+ T cells, or bulk PBMC T cells (not recorded which). The CDR3 sequence is CASSYLQRTANTEAFF.